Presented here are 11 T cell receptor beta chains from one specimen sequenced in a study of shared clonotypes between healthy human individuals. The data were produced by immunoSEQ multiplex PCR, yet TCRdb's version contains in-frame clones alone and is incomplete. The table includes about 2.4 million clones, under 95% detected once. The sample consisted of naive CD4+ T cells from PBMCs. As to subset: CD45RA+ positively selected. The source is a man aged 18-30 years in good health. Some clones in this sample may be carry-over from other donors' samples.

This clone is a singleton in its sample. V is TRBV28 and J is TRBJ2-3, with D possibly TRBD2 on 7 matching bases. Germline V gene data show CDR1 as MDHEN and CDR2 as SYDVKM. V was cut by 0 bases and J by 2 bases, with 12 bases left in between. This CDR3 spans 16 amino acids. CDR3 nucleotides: TGTGCCAGCAGTTTATGGGCGGGGGCGTACACAGATACGCAGTATTTT. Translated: CASSLWAGAYTDTQYF.

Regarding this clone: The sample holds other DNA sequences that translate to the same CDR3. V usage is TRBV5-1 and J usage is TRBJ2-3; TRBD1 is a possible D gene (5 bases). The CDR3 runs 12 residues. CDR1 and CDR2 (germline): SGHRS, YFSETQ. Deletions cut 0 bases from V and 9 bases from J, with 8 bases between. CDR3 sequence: CASSLEGYTQYF. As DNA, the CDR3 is TGCGCCAGCAGCTTGGAGGGGTACACGCAGTATTTT.

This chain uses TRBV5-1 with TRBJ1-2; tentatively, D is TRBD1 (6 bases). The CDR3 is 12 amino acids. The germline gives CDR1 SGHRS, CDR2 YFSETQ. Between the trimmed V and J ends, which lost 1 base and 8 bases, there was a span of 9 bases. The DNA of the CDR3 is TGCGCCAGCAGCTTGAATGGACAGGGCTACACCTTC. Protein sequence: CASSLNGQGYTF.

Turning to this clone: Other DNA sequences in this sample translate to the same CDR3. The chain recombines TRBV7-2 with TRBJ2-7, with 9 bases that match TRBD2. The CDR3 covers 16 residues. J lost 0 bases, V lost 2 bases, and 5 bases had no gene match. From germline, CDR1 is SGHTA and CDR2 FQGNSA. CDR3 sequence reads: CASSLSPSGDSYEQYF. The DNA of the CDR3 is TGTGCCAGCAGCTTAAGCCCTAGCGGGGACTCCTACGAGCAGTACTTC. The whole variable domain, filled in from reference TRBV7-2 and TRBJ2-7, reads GAGVSQSPSNKVTEKGKDVELRCDPISGHTALYWYRQSLGQGLEFLIYFQGNSAPDKSGLPSDRFSAERTGGSVSTLTIQRTQQEDSAVYLCASSLSPSGDSYEQYFGPGTRLTVT.

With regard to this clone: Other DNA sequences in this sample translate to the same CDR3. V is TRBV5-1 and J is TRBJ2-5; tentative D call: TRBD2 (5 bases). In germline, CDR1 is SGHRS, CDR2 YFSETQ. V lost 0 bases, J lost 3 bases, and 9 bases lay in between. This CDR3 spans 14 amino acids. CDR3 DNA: TGCGCCAGCAGCTTGGTCAGCGGAGAAGAGACCCAGTACTTC. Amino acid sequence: CASSLVSGEETQYF. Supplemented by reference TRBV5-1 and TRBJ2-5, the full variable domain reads KAGVTQTPRYLIKTRGQQVTLSCSPISGHRSVSWYQQTPGQGLQFLFEYFSETQRNKGNFPGRFSGRQFSNSRSEMNVSTLELGDSALYLCASSLVSGEETQYFGPGTRLLVL.

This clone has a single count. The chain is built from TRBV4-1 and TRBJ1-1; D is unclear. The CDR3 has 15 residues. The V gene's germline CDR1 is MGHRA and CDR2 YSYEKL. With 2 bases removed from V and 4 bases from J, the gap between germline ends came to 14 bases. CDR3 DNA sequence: TGCGCCAGCAGCCAACCCTTCAAGGAGTTCACTGAAGCTTTCTTT. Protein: CASSQPFKEFTEAFF.

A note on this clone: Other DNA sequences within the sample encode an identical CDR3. The CDR3 DNA reads as TGTGCCAGCAGTTTGTTAGGGGATGAGCAGTTCTTC. Translating gives CASSLLGDEQFF. This chain uses TRBV28 with TRBJ2-1; TRBD1 might be the D (5 bases). Germline CDR1 and CDR2: MDHEN and SYDVKM. This CDR3 spans 12 amino acids. V lost 3 bases and J 8 bases, leaving 8 bases between the germline ends.

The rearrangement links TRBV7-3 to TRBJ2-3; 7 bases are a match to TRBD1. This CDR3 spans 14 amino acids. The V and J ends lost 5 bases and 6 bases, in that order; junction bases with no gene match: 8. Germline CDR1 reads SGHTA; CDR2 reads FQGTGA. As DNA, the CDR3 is TGTGCCAGCAGCCGACAGGGAGTGGTGGATACGCAGTATTTT. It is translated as CASSRQGVVDTQYF.

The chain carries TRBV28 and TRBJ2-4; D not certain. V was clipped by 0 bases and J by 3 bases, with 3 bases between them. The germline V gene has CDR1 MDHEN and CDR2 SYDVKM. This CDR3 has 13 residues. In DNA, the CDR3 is TGTGCCAGCAGTTTATGGGACAAAAACATTCAGTACTTC. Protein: CASSLWDKNIQYF.

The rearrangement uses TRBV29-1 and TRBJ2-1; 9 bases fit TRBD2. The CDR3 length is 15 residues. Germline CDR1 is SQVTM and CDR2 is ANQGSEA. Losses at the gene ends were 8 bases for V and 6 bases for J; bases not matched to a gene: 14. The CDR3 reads CSLIIVAGVSNEQFF. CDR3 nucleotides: TGCAGCTTGATTATTGTAGCGGGAGTCAGCAATGAGCAGTTCTTC.

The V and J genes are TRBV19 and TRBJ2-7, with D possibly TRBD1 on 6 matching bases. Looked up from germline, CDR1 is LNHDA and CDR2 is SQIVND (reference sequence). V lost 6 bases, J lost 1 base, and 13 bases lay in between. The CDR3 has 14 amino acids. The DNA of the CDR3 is TGTGCCAGTAGAGGGGGACCCCAGTCCTACGAGCAGTACTTC. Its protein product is CASRGGPQSYEQYF.